Each of the 23 T cell receptor beta chains below was sequenced from the same sample in a study of T cell clones after liver transplantation. Only in-frame clones appear in the TCRdb table, and some are missing; sequencing was by immunoSEQ multiplex PCR. The sample yields fewer than 6,500 clones, 31% seen once. For these receptors, no antigen is known. TCRbeta sequences of proliferating CFSE-low MLR cells were labeled alloreactive. The sequencing sample was made of CD4+ T cells from cultured PBMCs. The receptors come from a human patient who received a liver transplant. The graft donor may have given rise to some T cells.

The rearrangement joins TRBV11-3 to TRBJ1-2; D is unresolved. From germline, CDR1 is SGHNT and CDR2 YENEEA. The V end was cut by 5 bases, the J end by 4 bases, with 23 bases between. The CDR3 runs 17 residues. CDR3 in DNA: TGTGCCAGCAGCCCCATTCGCTATCTCGGAAAGACCTATGGCTACACCTTC. It specifies CASSPIRYLGKTYGYTF.

This clone was seen more than once but under ten times. The chain recombines TRBV28 with TRBJ2-5; D may be TRBD2 (6 bases). Per germline, CDR1 MDHEN and CDR2 SYDVKM. The length of the CDR3 is 15 residues. V was shortened by 2 bases and J by 5 bases, with 15 bases between the two germline ends. The chain's CDR3 is CASSLPLRGRETQYF. CDR3 nucleotide sequence: TGTGCCAGCAGTTTACCCCTCCGGGGGAGGGAGACCCAGTACTTC.

The rearrangement uses TRBV7-2 and TRBJ1-2; 8 nucleotides align to TRBD1. The CDR3 is 17 amino acids. The junction had 15 bases not matched to a gene; V was cut back by 4 bases and J by 5 bases. CDR1 and CDR2 (germline): SGHTA, FQGNSA. The CDR3 loop is CASSSRGGDRGPYGYTF. CDR3 nucleotide sequence: TGTGCCAGCAGCTCTAGGGGGGGTGACAGGGGCCCTTATGGCTACACCTTC.

The rearrangement joins TRBV1 to TRBJ2-6; TRBD2 was called by the table and not checked on the DNA. TRBV1 is flagged as a pseudogene. This CDR3 comprises 18 residues. CDR3 sequence (DNA): TGCACCAGCAGTAACGGGGGTTTGTCACAAAGTCGGGCCAACGTCCTGACTTTC. It is translated as CTSSNGGLSQSRANVLTF.

The chain uses TRBV27 and TRBJ1-5, with 7 bases matching TRBD1. After removal of 5 bases from V and 3 bases from J, the junction contained 7 bases not matched to a gene. The CDR3 sequence is 15 residues long. The germline V gene encodes CDR1 MNHEY and CDR2 SMNVEV (reference sequence). The CDR3 coding sequence is TGTGCCAGCAGTGCACAGGGGCCCGCCAATCAGCCCCAGCATTTT. As protein: CASSAQGPANQPQHF.

In its sample, this clone was seen a few times. The chain couples TRBV14 to TRBJ2-3; no reliable D call. V was trimmed by 0 bases and J by 0 bases, leaving 13 bases between them. Germline V gene sequence: CDR1 SGHDN, CDR2 FVKESK. There are 17 residues in the CDR3. The CDR3 DNA is TGTGCCAGCAGCCAAGACGCCGCAGGCACTAGCACAGATACGCAGTATTTT. Translating gives CASSQDAAGTSTDTQYF. The full variable domain, its missing parts supplied by reference TRBV14 and TRBJ2-3, is EAGVTQFPSHSVIEKGQTVTLRCDPISGHDNLYWYRRVMGKEIKFLLHFVKESKQDESGMPNNRFLAERTGGTYSTLKVQPAELEDSGVYFCASSQDAAGTSTDTQYFGPGTRLTVL.

V is TRBV5-6 and J is TRBJ2-5; D remains unclear. Germline V lookup: CDR1 SGHDT, CDR2 YYEEEE. The CDR3 length is 11 residues. V gave up 2 bases and J gave up 5 bases, with 4 bases separating them. The CDR3 DNA follows: TGTGCCAGCAGCTTAACCGAGACCCAGTACTTC. This codes for CASSLTETQYF.

In this sample, this clone turned up once. The chain has TRBV14 and TRBJ1-3; D not resolved. CDR3 length: 12 amino acids. Per the germline V gene, CDR1 is SGHDN and CDR2 is FVKESK. V lost 1 base and J lost 5, with 3 bases in between. CDR3 sequence: CASSQVRNTIYF. The CDR3 DNA reads as TGTGCCAGCAGCCAAGTTCGAAACACCATATATTTT.

For this clone: A read error likely explains this, since a far larger clone differs by one base. This sample also contains other DNA sequences that code for the same CDR3. The V gene is TRBV13, the J gene TRBJ2-1; 15 nucleotides agree with TRBD2. The CDR3 is made up of 17 amino acids. Trimming at V came to 5 bases and at J to 4 bases, leaving 6 bases not matched to a gene. The germline V gene encodes CDR1 PRHDT and CDR2 FYEKMQ (reference sequence). CDR3 sequence: CASSTGLAGGSYNEQFF. The CDR3, as DNA: TGTGCCAGCAGCACAGGACTAGCGGGGGGGAGTTACAATGAGCAGTTCTTC.

By proportion, this clone is large. V usage is TRBV12-5 and J usage is TRBJ1-5; D possibly corresponds to TRBD1 (5 bases). Looked up from germline, CDR1 is LGHNT and CDR2 is FRNRAP. This CDR3 has 14 amino acids. The germline V and J ends were trimmed by 2 bases and 4 bases, with 9 bases remaining between them. This CDR3 reads CASGLSQGNQPQHF. The CDR3 DNA sequence: TGTGCTAGTGGTTTGAGCCAGGGAAATCAGCCCCAGCATTTT. Full variable domain (missing parts from reference TRBV12-5 and TRBJ1-5): DARVTQTPRHKVTEMGQEVTMRCQPILGHNTVFWYRQTMMQGLELLAYFRNRAPLDDSGMPKDRFSAEMPDATLATLKIQPSEPRDSAVYFCASGLSQGNQPQHFGDGTRLSIL.

This clone is labeled as medium-sized. The gene calls are TRBV19 and TRBJ1-5; D gene ambiguous. The CDR3 totals 14 residues. The germline V gene encodes CDR1 LNHDA and CDR2 SQIVND (reference sequence). Deletions cut 1 base from V and 3 bases from J, with 7 bases between. The CDR3: CASSIAPVNQPQHF. Written as DNA, the CDR3 is TGTGCCAGTAGTATAGCACCCGTCAATCAGCCCCAGCATTTT.

This clone was seen more than once but under ten times. The chain has TRBV27 and TRBJ1-5, with 8 nucleotides matching TRBD1. The CDR3 consists of 17 residues. Germline V gene sequence: CDR1 MNHEY, CDR2 SMNVEV (reference sequence). V was clipped by 5 bases and J by 4 bases; unmatched bases: 13. The CDR3 here is CASSLTSGGARNQPQHF. CDR3 DNA sequence: TGTGCCAGCAGTCTTACCTCAGGGGGCGCCCGGAATCAGCCCCAGCATTTT.

The chain combines TRBV7-9 with TRBJ2-3; 7 bases line up with TRBD1. CDR1 is SEHNR and CDR2 is FQNEAQ in the germline V gene (reference sequence). J was trimmed by 2 bases and V by 5 bases; bases with no gene match: 7. This CDR3 comprises 15 residues. For the CDR3, the DNA is TGTGCCAGCAGCCTACAGGGGACCCTCACAGATACGCAGTATTTT. Protein: CASSLQGTLTDTQYF.

This clone has only a few counts. The CDR3 DNA sequence: TGTGCCAGCAGTGGGTTGAACATTCAGTACTTC. Residues: CASSGLNIQYF. The chain is built from TRBV6-5 and TRBJ2-4; no clear D gene. The V end was cut by 5 bases, the J end by 7 bases, with 6 bases between. The germline gives CDR1 MNHEY, CDR2 SVGAGI. The CDR3 totals 11 residues.

Sample share makes this clone medium-sized. The chain uses TRBV30 and TRBJ1-6, with 7 bases aligning to TRBD1. Germline CDR1 reads GTSNPN; CDR2 reads SVGIG (reference sequence). This CDR3 is built from 15 residues. V lost 1 base and J lost 4; bases outside the gene matches: 4. The CDR3 DNA sequence: TGTGCCTGGAGTGAGGTCAGGGGGTATAATTCACCCCTCCACTTT. Protein product: CAWSEVRGYNSPLHF.

This clone was observed a handful of times. This sequence joins TRBV6-1 and TRBJ2-1; 13 bases map to TRBD2. After removal of 2 bases from V and 5 bases from J, the junction contained 3 bases not matched to a gene. The CDR3 loop spans 16 amino acids. CDR1 is MNHNS, CDR2 SASEGT, per germline. CDR3 bases: TGTGCCAGCAGTGAAAGGGGACTAGCGGGACACAATGAGCAGTTCTTC. Translation gives CASSERGLAGHNEQFF.

This clone was observed once. The chain combines TRBV12-5 with TRBJ1-1, with 9 positions matching TRBD1. There are 16 residues in the CDR3. The ends lost 1 base at V and 3 bases at J; junction bases unmatched: 6. Germline values: CDR1 LGHNT, CDR2 FRNRAP. For the CDR3, the DNA is TGTGCTAGTGGTTTGGCAACCGGGACAGGGCACACTGAAGCTTTCTTT. Translated: CASGLATGTGHTEAFF.

In regard to this clone: It differs at one base from a far larger clone, so likely a read error. Other DNA sequences in this sample translate to the same CDR3. The chain links TRBV7-2 to TRBJ2-5; 11 nucleotides agree with TRBD2. Germline V gives CDR1 SGHTA, CDR2 FQGNSA. CDR3 length equals 16 residues. In DNA form, the CDR3 reads TGTGCCCGCAGCTTAATTAGCGGGGGGGCGGGTGAGACCCAGTACTTC. Translation: CARSLISGGAGETQYF. The whole variable domain, filled in from reference TRBV7-2 and TRBJ2-5, reads GAGVSQSPSNKVTEKGKDVELRCDPISGHTALYWYRQSLGQGLEFLIYFQGNSAPDKSGLPSDRFSAERTGGSVSTLTIQRTQQEDSAVYLCARSLISGGAGETQYFGPGTRLLVL.

The chain carries TRBV18 and TRBJ2-1, with 7 bases lining up with TRBD2. This CDR3 has 16 residues. The germline V gene encodes CDR1 KGHSH and CDR2 LQKENI. Germline trimming cut 6 bases from V and 8 bases from J; bases unmatched to any gene: 16. DNA of the CDR3: TGTGCCAGCTCGCAAAGCGCGGGGGTAGCTATATATGAGCAGTTCTTC. As protein: CASSQSAGVAIYEQFF. Variable domain in full (rest from reference TRBV18 and TRBJ2-1): NAGVMQNPRHLVRRRGQEARLRCSPMKGHSHVYWYRQLPEEGLKFMVYLQKENIIDESGMPKERFSAEFPKEGPSILRIQQVVRGDSAAYFCASSQSAGVAIYEQFFGPGTRLTVL.

The chain has TRBV7-9 and TRBJ1-2; D not resolved. In germline, CDR1 is SEHNR, CDR2 FQNEAQ (reference sequence). The CDR3 loop spans 14 amino acids. Trimming took off 5 bases at V and 8 bases at J, with 18 bases between the two ends. DNA of the CDR3: TGTGCCAGCAGCCTAAGTCAGCCAGACAACGGCTACACCTTC. Protein product: CASSLSQPDNGYTF. The variable domain in full, completed from reference TRBV7-9 and TRBJ1-2, reads DTGVSQNPRHKITKRGQNVTFRCDPISEHNRLYWYRQTLGQGPEFLTYFQNEAQLEKSRLLSDRFSAERPKGSFSTLEIQRTEQGDSAMYLCASSLSQPDNGYTFGSGTRLTVV.

The chain uses TRBV18 and TRBJ1-1, with D tentatively TRBD1 (6 bases). V dropped 5 bases and J dropped 2 bases, with 12 bases sitting between them. The CDR3 has 14 amino acids. The germline CDR1 and CDR2 sequences are KGHSH and LQKENI. CDR3 nucleotide sequence: TGTGCCAGCTCATCAACACAGGGTAACACTGAAGCTTTCTTT. This codes for CASSSTQGNTEAFF.

The genes are TRBV4-1 and TRBJ1-5; D is unresolved. The CDR3 sequence is 13 residues long. V was trimmed by 3 bases and J by 2 bases, leaving 5 bases between them. The germline V gene encodes CDR1 MGHRA and CDR2 YSYEKL. CDR3 DNA sequence: TGCGCCAGCAGCCACGACGGCAATCAGCCCCAGCATTTT. This gives the protein CASSHDGNQPQHF.

The gene calls are TRBV28 and TRBJ2-2; TRBD2 might be the D (6 bases). The CDR3 spans 13 residues. V lost 6 bases and J 5 bases, leaving 10 bases between the germline ends. From germline, CDR1 is MDHEN and CDR2 SYDVKM. CDR3 DNA sequence: TGTGCCAGCAGAATGGGGGGAACCGGGGAGCTGTTTTTT. This gives the protein CASRMGGTGELFF.